The 28 T cell receptor beta chains given below trace back to one sample, sequenced in a study of T cells after yellow fever vaccination (dated 2019 in TCRdb). According to the study, the label for this sample's treatment or condition signals: live attenuated yellow fever vaccine strain. Library preparation was by 5' RACE. Sequencing instrument: Illumina HiSeq 2500. TCRdb's own reprocessing of the public reads used fastp at Q25 and MiXCR and kept productive beta chains. Merged by CDR3 protein, the rows form single entries marked with the most common genes and DNA. Within this sample are tens of thousands of distinct CDR3 sequences, with 5% to 8% of them counted one time only. The top ten constitute 37% of the sample. Material: CD8+ T cells sorted from PBMCs, obtained approximately 47 days after the first yellow fever vaccination. All receptors derive from a man younger than 35 who received the YFV17D yellow fever vaccine.

In its sample, this clonotype was seen many times. The chain recombines TRBV9 with TRBJ1-2, with D uncertain. CDR3 length: 15 residues. V was cut by 0 bases and J by 0 bases, with 9 bases left in between. Germline CDR1 SGDLS, CDR2 YYNGEE. The DNA of the CDR3 is TGTGCCAGCAGCGTAGGAGGGCCCACTAACTATGGCTACACCTTC. Its protein product is CASSVGGPTNYGYTF.

This clonotype has at least ten counts. The rearrangement links TRBV7-2 to TRBJ2-5; weak D call: TRBD2 (5 bases). The length of the CDR3 is 13 residues. Germline lookup yields CDR1 SGHTA and CDR2 FQGNSA. Between the trimmed V and J ends, which lost 3 bases and 1 base, there was a span of 6 bases. The CDR3 sequence is CASSFSAQETQYF. CDR3 bases: TGTGCCAGCAGCTTTAGCGCCCAAGAGACCCAGTACTTC.

Worth noting for this clonotype: A much larger clone sits a single nucleotide away, making a read error possible. The chain links TRBV27 to TRBJ2-2, with 7 bases aligning to TRBD2. V shed 5 bases and J 1 base; nucleotides not matched to a gene: 7. The germline V gene encodes CDR1 MNHEY and CDR2 SMNVEV (reference sequence). This CDR3 contains 16 residues. In nucleotides, the CDR3 is TGTGCCAGCAGTCCGAGCGGGGCGGTGAACACCGGGGAGCTGTTTTTT. The encoded protein is CASSPSGAVNTGELFF.

This clonotype was counted many times. This chain links TRBV7-9 with TRBJ2-3; either TRBD1 or TRBD2 may supply D (5 bases each). This CDR3 is built from 14 residues. CDR1 is SEHNR and CDR2 is FQNEAQ in the germline V gene (reference sequence). The V end was cut by 4 bases, the J end by 4 bases, with 12 bases between. CDR3 residues: CASSSGRPADTQYF. Written as DNA, the CDR3 is TGTGCCAGCAGCTCGGGGCGGCCGGCAGATACGCAGTATTTT. The whole variable domain, filled in from reference TRBV7-9 and TRBJ2-3, reads DTGVSQNPRHKITKRGQNVTFRCDPISEHNRLYWYRQTLGQGPEFLTYFQNEAQLEKSRLLSDRFSAERPKGSFSTLEIQRTEQGDSAMYLCASSSGRPADTQYFGPGTRLTVL.

The CDR3 DNA reads TGCGCCAGCACCCCCGCCCGGACAGGGGAGGATACGCAGTATTTT. Its protein product is CASTPARTGEDTQYF. The rearrangement joins TRBV5-1 to TRBJ2-3, with 9 bases lining up with TRBD1. The CDR3 spans 15 residues. J was trimmed by 6 bases and V by 6 bases; bases with no gene match: 11. Germline lookup yields CDR1 SGHRS and CDR2 YFSETQ.

This clonotype was recorded many times. V and J are TRBV27 and TRBJ2-1; D is perhaps TRBD1 (5 bases). CDR1 is MNHEY, CDR2 SMNVEV, per germline (reference sequence). This CDR3 is built from 13 residues. V was trimmed by 5 bases and J by 10 bases, leaving 15 bases between them. CDR3 in DNA: TGTGCCAGCAGTGGAAACAGGTTCAACGAGCAGTTCTTC. Encoded protein: CASSGNRFNEQFF.

This clonotype was recorded many times. This chain links TRBV7-9 with TRBJ1-1; D is undetermined. This CDR3 has 14 residues. Germline V lookup: CDR1 SEHNR, CDR2 FQNEAQ (reference sequence). Trimming removed 5 bases at V and 4 bases at J, with 14 bases between. The CDR3 protein is CASSPSMGVTEAFF. The CDR3 DNA follows: TGTGCCAGCAGCCCCTCGATGGGTGTCACTGAAGCTTTCTTT.

This clonotype was observed a handful of times. The gene calls are TRBV19 and TRBJ2-1; tentative D call: TRBD2 (6 bases). CDR1 and CDR2 (germline): LNHDA, SQIVND (reference sequence). The V end lost 3 bases, the J end lost 3 bases, and 18 bases lay between the germline ends. The CDR3 is 17 amino acids. The DNA for the CDR3 is TGTGCCAGTAGTATCGCCTCCGGGGGTGGAAACTACAATGAGCAGTTCTTC. Its translation is CASSIASGGGNYNEQFF.

This clonotype was picked up many times. The chain is built from TRBV7-9 and TRBJ1-4; the D gene is possibly TRBD1 (6 bases). Germline CDR1 and CDR2: SEHNR and FQNEAQ (reference sequence). Trimming cost V 5 bases and J 7 bases, with 14 bases left between them. The CDR3 extends over 14 amino acids. As DNA, the CDR3 is TGTGCCAGCAGCCTTGACAGGATAGGTGAAAAACTGTTTTTT. It yields the protein CASSLDRIGEKLFF.

The sample holds many counts of this clonotype. CDR3 sequence (DNA): TGTGCCAGCAGCAACCCCCACATTGGGACTACTCCCTTAAGCGTTTCAGATACGCAGTATTTT. It specifies CASSNPHIGTTPLSVSDTQYF. This sequence joins TRBV7-2 and TRBJ2-3; 7 nucleotides agree with TRBD2. The trim removed 5 bases at V and 4 bases at J, leaving 27 bases unmatched. The CDR3 has 21 amino acids. Germline CDR1 and CDR2: SGHTA and FQGNSA.

The V gene is TRBV30, the J gene TRBJ1-5; D is unresolved. The CDR3 totals 13 residues. Germline V gives CDR1 GTSNPN, CDR2 SVGIG (reference sequence). Deletions cut 2 bases from V and 5 bases from J, with 10 bases between. CDR3 DNA sequence: TGTGCCTGGAGTTTGGCCGACGATCAGCCCCAGCATTTT. It codes for CAWSLADDQPQHF. Looking up the rest from reference TRBV30 and TRBJ1-5 gives the full variable domain: SQTIHQWPATLVQPVGSPLSLECTVEGTSNPNLYWYRQAAGRGLQLLFYSVGIGQISSEVPQNLSASRPQDRQFILSSKKLLLSDSGFYLCAWSLADDQPQHFGDGTRLSIL.

The CDR3 region has the DNA TGTGCCAGCAGCTTCCCAAGCACAGATACGCAGTATTTT. It codes for CASSFPSTDTQYF. The chain recombines TRBV5-4 with TRBJ2-3; D gene unclear. Looked up from germline, CDR1 is SGHNT and CDR2 is YYREEE (reference sequence). Between the trimmed V and J ends, which lost 2 bases and 0 bases, there was a span of 4 bases. The CDR3 contains 13 residues.

This clonotype was observed a handful of times. The chain combines TRBV12-3 or TRBV12-4 with TRBJ2-7, with D hard to call. The CDR3 loop spans 17 amino acids. V dropped 5 bases and J dropped 2 bases, with 22 bases sitting between them. The CDR3 sequence is CASSLGYGPLWAYEQYF. CDR3 DNA sequence: TGTGCCAGCAGTCTCGGGTACGGACCTCTATGGGCCTACGAGCAGTACTTC.

About this clonotype: This may be a read error: a much more frequent sequence differs by one nucleotide. The chain is built from TRBV4-2 and TRBJ2-5; D perhaps matches TRBD1 (5 bases). This CDR3 spans 20 amino acids. Looked up from germline, CDR1 is LGHNA and CDR2 is YNFKEQ. Trimming took off 2 bases at V and 5 bases at J, with 30 bases between the two ends. CDR3 bases: TGTGCCAGCAGCCAAACTTTTAAAGGAGTTTCCAGGGTCTTCGATGAGACCCAGTACTTC. This encodes CASSQTFKGVSRVFDETQYF.

This clonotype was seen a few times. The chain recombines TRBV5-5 with TRBJ1-6; 8 bases align to TRBD1. The V gene's germline CDR1 is SGHKS and CDR2 YYEKEE (reference sequence). Trimming removed 1 base from V and 7 bases from J; junction bases left unmatched: 1. The CDR3 is 14 residues long. CDR3 bases: TGTGCCAGCAGCTTGTACAGGGGGAATTCACCCCTCCACTTT. The encoded protein is CASSLYRGNSPLHF.

The chain couples TRBV4-1 to TRBJ2-6; D possibly corresponds to TRBD1 (6 bases). This CDR3 is built from 17 residues. CDR1 and CDR2 from the germline V gene are MGHRA and YSYEKL. The V gene lost 0 bases and the J gene lost 3 bases, with 12 bases spanning the gap. The chain's CDR3 is CASSQDKGGDGANVLTF. CDR3 in DNA: TGCGCCAGCAGCCAAGATAAAGGGGGAGATGGGGCCAACGTCCTGACTTTC.

The chain is built from TRBV5-1 and TRBJ2-1, with D tentatively TRBD2 (5 bases). Germline V lookup: CDR1 SGHRS, CDR2 YFSETQ. The CDR3 loop spans 17 amino acids. The germline V and J ends were trimmed by 4 bases and 4 bases, with 21 bases remaining between them. The CDR3 protein is CASSLKGLKEVYNEQFF. CDR3 nucleotides: TGCGCCAGCAGCCTGAAAGGACTCAAAGAGGTGTACAATGAGCAGTTCTTC. Combining the CDR3 with reference TRBV5-1 and TRBJ2-1 gives the whole variable domain KAGVTQTPRYLIKTRGQQVTLSCSPISGHRSVSWYQQTPGQGLQFLFEYFSETQRNKGNFPGRFSGRQFSNSRSEMNVSTLELGDSALYLCASSLKGLKEVYNEQFFGPGTRLTVL.

This clonotype was counted at least ten times. The V call is TRBV27, the J call TRBJ1-4; 11 nucleotides align to TRBD1. With 6 bases clipped from V and 10 bases from J, the junction kept 7 bases outside the gene matches. The CDR3 length is 14 residues. Germline-derived CDR1 and CDR2 are MNHEY and SMNVEV (reference sequence). CDR3 protein: CASSHGQGAGKLFF. CDR3 in DNA: TGTGCCAGCAGCCATGGACAGGGGGCTGGAAAACTGTTTTTT.

The chain uses TRBV19 and TRBJ1-5; D not certain. The CDR3 loop spans 15 amino acids. Germline lookup yields CDR1 LNHDA and CDR2 SQIVND (reference sequence). V lost 4 bases, J lost 0 bases, and 10 bases lay in between. The CDR3 reads CASSKGFDSNQPQHF. In nucleotides, the CDR3 is TGTGCCAGTAGTAAGGGCTTTGATAGCAATCAGCCCCAGCATTTT.

This clonotype showed up many times. The chain uses TRBV20-1 and TRBJ1-1; perhaps TRBD1 as D (5 bases). CDR1 and CDR2 (germline): DFQATT, SNEGSKA (reference sequence). The CDR3 consists of 12 residues. With 6 bases removed from V and 1 base from J, the gap between germline ends came to 9 bases. Written as DNA, the CDR3 is TGCAGTGCATGGAGGGGGAACACTGAAGCTTTCTTT. It codes for CSAWRGNTEAFF.

This clonotype was seen a handful of times. The chain carries TRBV18 and TRBJ2-7, with 11 bases matching TRBD2. Germline-derived CDR1 and CDR2 are KGHSH and LQKENI. Trimming at V came to 3 bases and at J to 5 bases, leaving 15 bases not matched to a gene. This CDR3 contains 18 residues. CDR3 in amino acids: CASSPGSSGGTTSDEQYF. CDR3 DNA sequence: TGTGCCAGCTCACCGGGCTCTAGCGGGGGGACCACGTCCGACGAGCAGTACTTC.

This clonotype was seen many times. The V call is TRBV4-1, the J call TRBJ2-5, with TRBD2 matching over 7 bases. Germline V gene lookup returns CDR1 MGHRA and CDR2 YSYEKL. Germline trimming cut 2 bases from V and 1 base from J; bases unmatched to any gene: 1. This CDR3 spans 14 amino acids. The CDR3 loop is CASSQPSGQETQYF. For the CDR3, the DNA is TGCGCCAGCAGCCAACCTAGCGGCCAAGAGACCCAGTACTTC.

The sample holds many counts of this clonotype. This rearrangement joins TRBV29-1 to TRBJ2-1; D is ambiguous. Germline-derived CDR1 and CDR2 are SQVTM and ANQGSEA. Trimming took 4 bases from V and 1 from J, leaving 11 bases between them. This CDR3 is built from 14 residues. CDR3 sequence reads: CSVVRQESYNEQFF. Here the CDR3 DNA reads TGCAGCGTTGTCCGCCAGGAGTCCTACAATGAGCAGTTCTTC.

Worth noting for this clonotype: At one boundary the junction diverges from the germline segment, which might be a read error. This chain links TRBV7-6 with TRBJ2-5, with 7 bases fitting TRBD1. The CDR3 is made up of 17 amino acids. Germline lookup yields CDR1 SGHVS and CDR2 FNYEAQ. The CDR3 DNA is TGTGCCAGCAGCATGGACCGGGATCTAGGGGGCCAAGGGACCCAGTACTTC. Protein product: CASSMDRDLGGQGTQYF.

This clonotype was seen ten or more times. The V and J genes are TRBV7-6 and TRBJ2-5; no reliable D call. Between the trimmed V and J ends, which lost 5 bases and 4 bases, there was a span of 11 bases. The CDR3 loop spans 13 amino acids. Germline loops: CDR1 SGHVS, CDR2 FNYEAQ. The CDR3 coding sequence is TGTGCCAGCAGCCCCCATGAGGCAGAGACCCAGTACTTC. Its translation: CASSPHEAETQYF.

This clonotype occurred many times. This sequence joins TRBV29-1 and TRBJ1-2; D unresolved. The CDR3 is 14 residues long. With 2 bases removed from V and 3 bases from J, the gap between germline ends came to 13 bases. Germline V CDR1 and CDR2: SQVTM, ANQGSEA. For the CDR3, the DNA is TGCAGCGTTGAATCCGGGAGCCGTTACTATGGCTACACCTTC. Translated: CSVESGSRYYGYTF.

This clonotype was seen ten or more times. The V gene is TRBV9, the J gene TRBJ2-3, with 12 bases aligning to TRBD1. Per germline, CDR1 SGDLS and CDR2 YYNGEE. J gave up 4 bases and V 4 bases, and 10 bases lay outside the gene matches. The CDR3 has 17 amino acids. The CDR3 region has the DNA TGTGCCAGCAGCCCTCTCCTGGGACAGGGGGCAGCAGATACGCAGTATTTT. Translating gives CASSPLLGQGAADTQYF.

This clonotype was seen only a few times. This sequence joins TRBV6-2 or TRBV6-3 and TRBJ2-3; no clear D. The length of the CDR3 is 14 residues. The germline V gene has CDR1 MNHEY and CDR2 SVGEGT. The V and J ends lost 6 bases and 6 bases respectively, with 16 bases between them. The CDR3 loop reads CASSPMTGLDTQYF. CDR3 nucleotides: TGTGCCAGCAGCCCCATGACGGGCTTGGATACGCAGTATTTT.